This T cell receptor (beta chain) came from a study of control samples from healthy donors and cancer patients. TCRdb's table, derived via immunoSEQ multiplex PCR, lists solely in-frame clones and lacks some. The data hold 120,000 or so clones, with about 95% observed a single time. Material for sequencing was blood. This TCR was recovered from a man aged 25 to 40 in good health.

The CDR3 nucleotides read TGTGCCAGCAGCGAGGGCCCGGGACAGGGGGTTGAGAGCACTGAAGCTTTCTTT. Translated, it gives CASSEGPGQGVESTEAFF. The chain links TRBV9 to TRBJ1-1; TRBD1 matches at 11 bases. V lost 3 bases to trimming and J lost 4 bases; unmatched junction nucleotides: 14. The germline CDR1 and CDR2 sequences are SGDLS and YYNGEE. The CDR3 length is 18 residues.